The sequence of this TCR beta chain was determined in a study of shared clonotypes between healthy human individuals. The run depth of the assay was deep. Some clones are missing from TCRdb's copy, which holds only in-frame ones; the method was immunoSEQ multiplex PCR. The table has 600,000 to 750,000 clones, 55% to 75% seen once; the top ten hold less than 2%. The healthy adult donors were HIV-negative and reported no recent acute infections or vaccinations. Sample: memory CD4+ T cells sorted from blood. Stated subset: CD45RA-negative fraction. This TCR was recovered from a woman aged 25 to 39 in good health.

The CDR3 nucleotides read TGTGCCAGCAGCCAAGGAAGGCGGAACACCATATATTTT. Translating it yields CASSQGRRNTIYF. The chain couples TRBV11-2 to TRBJ1-3; no firm D call. Trimming cost V 5 bases and J 7 bases, with 12 bases left between them. Germline assignment: CDR1 SGHAT and CDR2 FQNNGV. CDR3 length: 13 amino acids.